This TCR beta chain stems from a study of blood T cell repertoires in COVID-19 (dated by TCRdb to the early 2020s). With regard to the full study: The collaborator samples originated in the United States, Italy and Spain and spanned the acute and convalescent phases of COVID-19. The sample metadata nearly always contained a de-identified subject ID, COVID-19 status, age in years and sex. HLA class I and class II types, where available, came from metadata supplied by the sample provider rather than from assay-based typing. The material from the prospective study consisted of cDNA or gDNA derived from T cells, B-cell-depleted T cells, or PBMCs. The samples were drawn from the first 160 participants of the ongoing ImmuneRACE study and from roughly 1,300 subjects provided by 6 global collaborators. The repertoires were released in a freely available public database meant as a resource for research on the immune response to SARS-CoV-2. Deeply sampled blood TCRbeta repertoires from subjects exposed to, actively infected with, or recovered from COVID-19 were included in the dataset. Results the study describes overall, beyond this receptor: Clinical and demographic metadata were provided uncurated, with the amount varying by source and participant.

Concerning this clone: Its antigen is currently not known. No quality values exist for individual bases; no much larger clone is one base distant.

TCRbeta CDR3 regions were amplified from genomic DNA by means of the immunoSEQ Assay, a bias-controlled multiplex PCR. The original pipeline was this. Nucleated cell counts per sample were estimated from amplification of reference gene primers within the assay. To quantify the absolute abundance of each unique TCRbeta CDR3 rearrangement, sequence reads were collapsed and filtered. For each sample, productive Simpson clonality was calculated as the square root of Simpson's diversity index across productive rearrangements. TCRdb mirrors the immuneACCESS table, restricted to in-frame sequences. Some clones are absent from its copies; in checked studies, under half trace to an unresolved V gene, and the reason for the others is unknown. V, J and clone size derive from that table, while D and trimming were established from the DNA sequence. Across this sample there are about 370,000 clones, with about 89% seen only once. Of the sample, roughly a tenth is held by the ten largest clones.

Its CDR3 holds 15 amino acids, cysteine through phenylalanine. The kept DNA is CDR3 alone, 45 bases in frame from the first base. The germline V gene yields ENHRY for CDR1 and SYGVKD for CDR2. From V the trimming removes 7 bases and from J it removes 5 bases, while the gene matches leave 13 bases of the junction unaccounted for. One collaborating source in Seattle enrolled patients during active infection and followed them longitudinally through the course of disease. Each collaborating institution followed its own protocols to collect whole blood in K2EDTA tubes. For TCRbeta analysis, collaborators shipped samples as frozen whole blood, isolated PBMCs, or DNA extracted from either of those sample types.

The V and J genes are TRBV10-3 and TRBJ1-2; TRBD1 lines up with 7 middle nucleotides. Sequenced input: peripheral blood. The TCR sequence derives from a woman aged 25-40 years with COVID-19, enrolled during active disease. The CDR3: CAITRSPAGGYGYTF. The nucleotide sequence reads TGTGCCATCACCCGCAGCCCCGCAGGGGGTTATGGCTACACCTTC.